The TCR beta chain described here comes from a study of T-cell memory formation after mild COVID-19. Study conclusions and caveats: Clones that contracted clustered mainly in CM and EM if CD4+ and in EMRA if CD8+. Some clones that responded were present in memory (sampled pre-infection), which suggests cross-reactive memory joined. Still unconfirmed is whether the second-wave clones peaking on day 37 recognized SARS-CoV-2.

V gave up 2 bases and J gave up 3 bases, with 11 bases separating them. Germline loops: CDR1 LGHNA, CDR2 YNFKEQ. CDR3 size: 15 residues. This clonotype was observed at least ten times. Its antigen is not identified. TCRdb redid the calling of the 5' RACE reads with MiXCR, one entry per CDR3 protein. This table holds roughly 580,000 distinct CDR3 sequences, around 17% found once. Sequenced sample: PBMCs or a T cell subset sorted from them (not recorded which). The TCR was taken from an adult woman who had mild COVID-19 (a few samples of this study predate the infection). Cell type and time point are not known. V is TRBV4-2 and J is TRBJ2-1, with D maybe TRBD2 (5 bases). The CDR3 protein is CASSQQPGYYNEQFF. The CDR3 DNA follows: TGTGCCAGCAGCCAACAGCCGGGGTACTACAATGAGCAGTTCTTC.